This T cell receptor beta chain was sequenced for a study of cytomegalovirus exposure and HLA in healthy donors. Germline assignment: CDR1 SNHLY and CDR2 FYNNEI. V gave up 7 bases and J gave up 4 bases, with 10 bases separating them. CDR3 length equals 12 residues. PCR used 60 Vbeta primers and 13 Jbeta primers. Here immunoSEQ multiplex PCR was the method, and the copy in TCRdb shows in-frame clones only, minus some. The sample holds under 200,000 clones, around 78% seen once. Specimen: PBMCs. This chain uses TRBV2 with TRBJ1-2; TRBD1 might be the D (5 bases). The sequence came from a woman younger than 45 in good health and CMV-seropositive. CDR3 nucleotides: TGTGCCAGCACTTCAGGGTTCTATGGCTACACCTTC. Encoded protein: CASTSGFYGYTF.